This TCR beta chain was retrieved from a study of CD8 T cells in Susac syndrome. 0.5 to 1 ug RNA was reverse transcribed with random hexamers. TCRdb independently ran MiXCR on the immunoSEQ multiplex PCR reads; one entry per CDR3 protein. The repertoire has approximately 100,000 distinct CDR3 sequences, about nine tenths of them found once; the top ten carry 0.11% to 0.15%. The sample taken for sequencing was CD4+ T cells from PBMCs. The TCR originated in a human donor in good health.

CDR3 loop: CAWSVLGGYTF. CDR3 nucleotides: TGTGCCTGGAGTGTACTAGGAGGCTACACCTTC. The V and J genes are TRBV30 and TRBJ1-2; D gene ambiguous. The V gene's germline CDR1 is GTSNPN and CDR2 SVGIG (reference sequence). The CDR3 loop spans 11 amino acids. V was clipped by 0 bases and J by 8 bases, with 7 bases between them.